The rows below give T cell receptor beta chains drawn from one sample of a study of response to subunit inactivated influenza vaccine. Each CDR3 protein gets one entry after TCRdb re-called the RT-PCR reads with MiXCR. Of about 650,000 distinct CDR3 sequences listed, 15% to 17% are singletons. The sequenced sample was PBMCs from blood, obtained 11 to 12 days after vaccination. The receptors shown here come from a man aged 50-59 years who received an inactivated influenza vaccine. Each CDR3 is given without its conserved first and last residue. The D gene is left open where the match is weak.

. TRBV12-3/TRBV12-4 ASSFSRTASNQPQH
. TRBV30 AWTVEFGGNEQF
. TRBV29-1 SVDISGRSSSYEQY
. TRBV12-3/TRBV12-4 ASSLVATLTEAF
TRBD2 TRBV20-1 SASVSSGGLAQY
. TRBV28 ASSLPGLDTQY
. TRBV9 ASSVAGTPYNEQF
TRBD2 TRBV27 ASSPIAGAGSYEQY
TRBD1 TRBV4-2 ASSQTGGYEKLF
. TRBV24-1 ATSDWRGNQPQH
TRBD2 TRBV28 ASSVTWLAARTYEQY
. TRBV20-1 SASLNQESTDTQY
. TRBV27 ASTSQNKETQY
. TRBV7-6 ASSLVTAFGPEQY
. TRBV28 ASSFFGISTDTQY
. TRBV7-8 ASTQTETQY